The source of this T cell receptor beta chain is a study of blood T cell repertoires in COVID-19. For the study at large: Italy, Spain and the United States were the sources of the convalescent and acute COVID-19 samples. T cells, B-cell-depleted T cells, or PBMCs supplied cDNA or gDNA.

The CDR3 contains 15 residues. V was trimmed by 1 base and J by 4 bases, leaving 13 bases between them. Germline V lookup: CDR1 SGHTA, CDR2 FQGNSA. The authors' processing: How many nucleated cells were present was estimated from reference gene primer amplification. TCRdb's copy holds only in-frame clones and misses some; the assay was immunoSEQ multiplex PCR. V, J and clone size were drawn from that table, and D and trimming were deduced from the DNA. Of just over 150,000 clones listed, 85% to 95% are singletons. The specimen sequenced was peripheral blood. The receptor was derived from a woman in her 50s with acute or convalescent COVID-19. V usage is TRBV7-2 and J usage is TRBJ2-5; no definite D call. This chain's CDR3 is CASSLEANPGETQYF. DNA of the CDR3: TGTGCCAGCAGCTTAGAAGCAAACCCGGGAGAGACCCAGTACTTC.